This TCR beta chain is drawn from a study of blood T cell repertoires in COVID-19. Germline CDR1 reads MNHEY; CDR2 reads SMNVEV (reference sequence). The V segment lost 4 bases and the J segment 8 bases; nucleotides outside the gene matches: 16. The CDR3 contains 17 residues. Measured with immunoSEQ multiplex PCR; TCRdb has only the in-frame clones, and not every one. Among around 170,000 clones listed, 89% were seen once. This clone occurred once. The sample consisted of peripheral blood. This receptor was identified in a man younger than 30 who had recovered from COVID-19. The chain couples TRBV27 to TRBJ2-1; 8 bases match TRBD1. For the CDR3, the DNA is TGTGCCAGCAGTTCTAGGACAGGGTGGTCCAGGGCCCATGAGCAGTTCTTC. It is translated as CASSSRTGWSRAHEQFF.